This TCR beta chain was sequenced in a study of shared clonotypes between healthy human individuals. Study background: CD4 naive cells filled three plates per donor, CD4 memory three, CD8 naive two and CD8 memory one. Whole-study results and caveats: Investigators expected sequencing depth to affect clonotype sharing among donors. About 5% was the fraction of naive CD4 clonotypes found shared across four donors.

Comments on this clone: The antigen remains undetermined.

V lost 6 bases and J 4 bases, leaving 19 bases between the germline ends. CDR1 is SGHRS, CDR2 YFSETQ, per germline. There are 15 residues in the CDR3. The assay was immunoSEQ multiplex PCR, and TCRdb's table has in-frame clones only and misses some. Among roughly 2.5 million clones listed, approximately 90% were seen once. There were no recent acute infections or vaccinations among the donors, who were healthy HIV-negative adults. The TCR was taken from a man younger than 35 in good health. The J gene is TRBJ1-1, the V gene TRBV5-1; perhaps TRBD1 as D (6 bases). The sequenced sample consisted of naive CD4+ T cells sorted from blood. Subset specified: CD45RA+ positively selected. CDR3: CASTTGDTGGTEAFF. DNA of the CDR3: TGCGCCAGCACAACGGGGGACACGGGAGGCACTGAAGCTTTCTTT. Looking up the rest from reference TRBV5-1 and TRBJ1-1 gives the full variable domain: KAGVTQTPRYLIKTRGQQVTLSCSPISGHRSVSWYQQTPGQGLQFLFEYFSETQRNKGNFPGRFSGRQFSNSRSEMNVSTLELGDSALYLCASTTGDTGGTEAFFGQGTRLTVV.